This T cell receptor beta chain was recorded in a study of shared clonotypes between healthy human individuals. Germline lookup yields CDR1 MDHEN and CDR2 SYDVKM. The J segment lost 6 bases and the V segment lost 5 bases, leaving 9 bases of the junction unmatched. The CDR3 is 15 residues long. The table came from immunoSEQ multiplex PCR; TCRdb's copy has only in-frame clones and leaves some out. This repertoire shows around 2,000,000 clones, over 85% found once; its top ten account for roughly 0.13%. This chain connects TRBV28 to TRBJ2-3, with 9 bases lining up with TRBD1. The material sequenced was naive CD4+ T cells sorted from blood. As to subset: CD45RA+ positively selected. The TCR comes from a man younger than 35 in good health. CDR3 bases: TGTGCCAGCAGTCCGCCGGGACAGGGCGCCGATACGCAGTATTTT. Translation: CASSPPGQGADTQYF.